A selection of T cell receptor beta chains follows, all from one sample in a study of blood T cell repertoires in COVID-19. Method: immunoSEQ multiplex PCR; TCRdb's copy keeps in-frame clones and lacks some. The table includes approximately 340,000 clones, about 87% detected once. The sequencing sample was made of peripheral blood. All receptors derive from a man between 25 and 39 years old with COVID-19, enrolled during active disease. Both conserved end residues are part of each CDR3. A D gene is named only where the DNA matches it firmly. Rows may omit the clone size; those that give it use once, few, many or a size class.

TRBD1 | TRBJ2-7 | TRBV27 | few | CASSLHSGTGTYEQYF | TGTGCCAGCAGTTTACACTCCGGGACAGGGACCTACGAGCAGTACTTC
NA | TRBJ2-2 | TRBV27 | NA | CASSSLPQGTGELFF | TGTGCCAGCAGTTCACTCCCACAGGGCACCGGGGAGCTGTTTTTT
TRBD1 | TRBJ2-1 | TRBV4-3 | NA | CASSLVVGQGSSYNEQFF | TGCGCCAGCAGCCTCGTAGTGGGACAGGGAAGCTCCTACAATGAGCAGTTCTTC
TRBD1 | TRBJ1-2 | TRBV9 | NA | CASRPTGGYGYTF | TGTGCCAGCCGACCGACAGGGGGCTATGGCTACACCTTC
TRBD1 | TRBJ1-2 | TRBV9 | NA | CASSRDSSYGYTF | TGTGCCAGTTCTAGGGACAGCTCCTATGGCTACACCTTC
TRBD1 | TRBJ2-5 | TRBV12-5 | once | CASTPGTGIETQYF | TGTGCTAGCACACCCGGGACAGGGATAGAGACCCAGTACTTC
TRBD1 | TRBJ2-5 | TRBV5-4 | NA | CASSPGTGVTQETQYF | TGTGCCAGCAGCCCCGGGACAGGGGTGACCCAAGAGACCCAGTACTTC
NA | TRBJ2-3 | TRBV19 | NA | CASSIAERGAFTDTQYF | TGTGCCAGTAGTATAGCGGAACGGGGGGCCTTCACAGATACGCAGTATTTT
NA | TRBJ2-3 | TRBV4-3 | NA | CASSQEGDMLAGDTQYF | TGCGCCAGCAGCCAAGAGGGTGACATGCTAGCTGGAGATACGCAGTATTTT
TRBD1 | TRBJ2-3 | TRBV11-1 | NA | CASSLDEGAWTDTQYF | TGTGCCAGCAGCTTAGATGAGGGGGCTTGGACAGATACGCAGTATTTT
NA | TRBJ1-1 | TRBV10-3 | NA | CAISESGGTTEAFF | TGTGCCATCAGTGAGTCGGGAGGAACCACTGAAGCTTTCTTT
TRBD1 | TRBJ1-1 | TRBV18 | NA | CASSSTGGNAEAFF | TGTGCCAGCTCATCGACAGGGGGCAACGCTGAAGCTTTCTTT
NA | TRBJ1-5 | TRBV3-1/TRBV3-2 | NA | CASSPQGSKGRPQHF | TGTGCCAGCAGCCCACAGGGTTCCAAGGGAAGGCCCCAGCATTTT
TRBD2 | TRBJ2-5 | TRBV29-1 | once | CSVPGTSGWGETQYF | TGCAGCGTTCCAGGGACTAGCGGGTGGGGGGAGACCCAGTACTTC